At least ten counts were recorded for the clone carrying this TCR beta chain. The sample comes from a study of T-cell reconstitution after alpha-beta-depleted transplantation in children. Unique molecular identifiers were incorporated during preparation of the TCRbeta library. TCRdb reprocessed the PCR reads via MiXCR and lists one record per CDR3 protein. The repertoire holds 200,000 to 300,000 distinct CDR3 sequences, with about 12% as singletons. Material: PBMCs from the stem cell graft donor, obtained from the stem cell graft. The sequence was collected from a human donor who donated a stem cell graft to a child with acute lymphoblastic leukemia.

CDR3 amino acids: CASRKPNSNTGELFF. The CDR3 bases are TGTGCCAGCAGAAAACCGAATTCGAACACCGGGGAGCTGTTTTTT. The chain joins TRBV28 to TRBJ2-2; D is unresolved. The CDR3 totals 15 residues. Germline CDR1 reads MDHEN; CDR2 reads SYDVKM. With 6 bases removed from V and 0 bases from J, the gap between germline ends came to 11 bases.